The 3 T cell receptor beta chains in this list originate from one sample, sequenced in a study of PD-L1 blockade in urothelial cancer. Time point in this sample: peripheral blood 6 weeks after treatment start. Only in-frame clones appear in the TCRdb table, and some are missing; sequencing was by immunoSEQ multiplex PCR. Here the sample spans about 36,000 clones, roughly 82% being singletons. Sequences were derived from PBMCs, sampled around atezolizumab (anti-PD-L1) treatment. These receptors originate from a man aged 35 to 55 with urothelial cancer.

This chain links TRBV6-5 with TRBJ1-1; D perhaps matches TRBD1 (5 bases). V lost 6 bases and J lost 4, with 15 bases in between. Per the germline V gene, CDR1 is MNHEY and CDR2 is SVGAGI. The length of the CDR3 is 14 residues. CDR3 loop: CASRDSGGGTEAFF. The DNA of the CDR3 is TGTGCCAGCAGAGACTCCGGGGGAGGCACTGAAGCTTTCTTT.

V and J are TRBV15 and TRBJ2-7; D may be TRBD1 (6 bases). Germline V gives CDR1 LNHNV, CDR2 YYDKDF (reference sequence). The ends were cut back, 2 bases at V and 3 bases at J, with 11 bases in the middle. The CDR3 totals 14 residues. The chain's CDR3 is CATSRRTENYEQYF. CDR3 nucleotide sequence: TGTGCCACCAGCAGAAGGACAGAGAACTACGAGCAGTACTTC.

The sample holds a few counts of this clone. The V and J genes are TRBV19 and TRBJ1-5, with unresolved D. V was trimmed by 6 bases and J by 0 bases, leaving 6 bases between them. CDR1 is LNHDA and CDR2 is SQIVND in the germline V gene (reference sequence). The CDR3 runs to 13 residues. The CDR3 is CASRSYSNQPQHF. The DNA of the CDR3 is TGTGCCAGTAGATCCTATAGCAATCAGCCCCAGCATTTT.